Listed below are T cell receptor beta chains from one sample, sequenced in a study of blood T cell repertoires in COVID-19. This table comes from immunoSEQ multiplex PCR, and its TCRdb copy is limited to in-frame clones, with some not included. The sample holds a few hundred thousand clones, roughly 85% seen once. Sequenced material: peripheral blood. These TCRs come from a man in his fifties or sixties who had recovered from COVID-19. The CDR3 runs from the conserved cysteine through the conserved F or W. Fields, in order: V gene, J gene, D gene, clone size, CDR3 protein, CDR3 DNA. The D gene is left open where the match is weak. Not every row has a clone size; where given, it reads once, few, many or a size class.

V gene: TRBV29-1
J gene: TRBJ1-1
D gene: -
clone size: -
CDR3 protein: CSVVVGGRMNTEAFF
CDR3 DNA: TGCAGCGTTGTGGTGGGGGGGCGAATGAACACTGAAGCTTTCTTT

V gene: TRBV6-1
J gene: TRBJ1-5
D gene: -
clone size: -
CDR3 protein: CASSEAFAGDYSNQPQHF
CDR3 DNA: TGTGCCAGCAGTGAAGCGTTCGCGGGGGATTATAGCAATCAGCCCCAGCATTTT

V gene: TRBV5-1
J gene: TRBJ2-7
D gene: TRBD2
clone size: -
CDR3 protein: CASSPRGGSYEQYF
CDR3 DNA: TGCGCCAGCAGCCCCCGCGGGGGCTCCTACGAGCAGTACTTC

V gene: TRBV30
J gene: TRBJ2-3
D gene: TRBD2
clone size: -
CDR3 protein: CAWSARGEGVNTQYF
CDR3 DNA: TGTGCCTGGAGTGCGCGGGGGGAGGGAGTCAATACGCAGTATTTT

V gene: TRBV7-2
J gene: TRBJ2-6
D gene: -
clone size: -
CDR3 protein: CASIRQGGSSGANVLTF
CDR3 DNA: TGTGCCAGCATCCGACAGGGAGGCTCCTCTGGGGCCAACGTCCTGACTTTC

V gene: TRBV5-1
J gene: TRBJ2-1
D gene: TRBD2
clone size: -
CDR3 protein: CASSRVAGGNEQFF
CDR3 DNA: TGCGCCAGCAGCCGGGTGGCGGGGGGGAATGAGCAGTTCTTC

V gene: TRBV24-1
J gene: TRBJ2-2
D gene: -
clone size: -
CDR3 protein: CATSDSAGELFF
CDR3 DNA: TGTGCCACCAGTGATTCGGCCGGGGAGCTGTTTTTT

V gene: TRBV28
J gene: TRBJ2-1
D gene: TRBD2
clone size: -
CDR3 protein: CASSRGGGGYNEQFF
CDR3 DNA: TGTGCCAGCAGCCGAGGCGGGGGGGGTTACAATGAGCAGTTCTTC

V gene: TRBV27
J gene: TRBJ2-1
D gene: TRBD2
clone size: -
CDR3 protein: CASSVLWTSGIHEQFF
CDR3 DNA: TGTGCCAGCAGTGTACTTTGGACTAGCGGGATCCATGAGCAGTTCTTC

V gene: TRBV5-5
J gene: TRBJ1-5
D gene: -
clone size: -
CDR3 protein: CASSLVGSQSSNQPQHF
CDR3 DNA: TGTGCCAGCAGCTTGGTTGGTTCACAGAGTAGCAATCAGCCCCAGCATTTT

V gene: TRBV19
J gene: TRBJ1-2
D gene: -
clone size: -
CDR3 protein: CASSERASNYGYTF
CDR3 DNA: TGTGCCAGTAGTGAGCGGGCCTCTAACTATGGCTACACCTTC

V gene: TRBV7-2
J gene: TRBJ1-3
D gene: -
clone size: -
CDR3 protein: CASSLETGTGNTIYF
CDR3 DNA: TGTGCCAGCAGCTTAGAAACAGGGACGGGAAACACCATATATTTT

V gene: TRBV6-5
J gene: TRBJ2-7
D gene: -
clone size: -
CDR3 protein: CASSYGFPPYEQYF
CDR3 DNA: TGTGCCAGCAGTTACGGCTTCCCGCCCTACGAGCAGTACTTC

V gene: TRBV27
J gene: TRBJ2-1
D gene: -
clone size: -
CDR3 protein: CASGLNPRFGEQFF
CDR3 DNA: TGTGCCAGTGGTCTCAACCCGCGTTTTGGTGAGCAGTTCTTC

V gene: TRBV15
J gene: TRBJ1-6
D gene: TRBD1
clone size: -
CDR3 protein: CATSRGFFDRARDSPLHF
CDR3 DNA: TGTGCCACCAGCAGAGGCTTCTTCGACAGGGCAAGGGATTCACCCCTCCACTTT

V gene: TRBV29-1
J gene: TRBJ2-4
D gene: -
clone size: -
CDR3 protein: CSATTRKNIQYF
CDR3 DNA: TGCAGCGCGACGACTAGGAAAAACATTCAGTACTTC

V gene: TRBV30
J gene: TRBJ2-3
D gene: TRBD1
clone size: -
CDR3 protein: CAWSLIDRDTDTQYF
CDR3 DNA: TGTGCCTGGAGTCTTATTGACAGGGACACAGATACGCAGTATTTT

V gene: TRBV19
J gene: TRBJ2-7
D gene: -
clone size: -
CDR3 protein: CASKDRMISYEQYF
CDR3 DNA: TGTGCCAGTAAAGACAGAATGATCTCCTACGAGCAGTACTTC

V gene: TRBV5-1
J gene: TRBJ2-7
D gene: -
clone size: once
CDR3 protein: CASSGSGWPGQSVTEQYF
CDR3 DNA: TGCGCCAGCAGCGGCAGTGGATGGCCAGGACAGTCAGTCACCGAGCAGTACTTC

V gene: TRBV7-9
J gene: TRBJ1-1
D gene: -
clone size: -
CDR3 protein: CASSRAAEAFF
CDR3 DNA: TGTGCCAGCAGTCGAGCGGCGGAAGCTTTCTTT

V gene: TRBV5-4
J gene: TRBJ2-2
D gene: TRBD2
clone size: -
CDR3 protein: CASSSAASGRSTGELFF
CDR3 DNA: TGTGCCAGCAGCTCTGCCGCCAGCGGGAGGAGCACCGGGGAGCTGTTTTTT

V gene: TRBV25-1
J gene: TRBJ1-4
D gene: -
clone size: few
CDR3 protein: CASKGQFRHEKLFF
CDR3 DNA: TGTGCCAGCAAAGGACAGTTTCGTCATGAAAAACTGTTTTTT

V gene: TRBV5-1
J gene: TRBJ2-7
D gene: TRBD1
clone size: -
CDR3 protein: CASSLAGQSSYEQYF
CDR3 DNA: TGCGCCAGCAGCTTGGCGGGACAGAGTTCCTACGAGCAGTACTTC

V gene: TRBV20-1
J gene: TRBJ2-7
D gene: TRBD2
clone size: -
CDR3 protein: CSAGLVYEQYF
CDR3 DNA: TGCAGTGCTGGACTAGTCTACGAGCAGTACTTC

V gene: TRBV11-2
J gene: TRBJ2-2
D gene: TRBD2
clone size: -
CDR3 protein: CASSLGGLAFTGELFF
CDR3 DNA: TGTGCCAGCAGCTTAGGAGGACTAGCGTTCACCGGGGAGCTGTTTTTT

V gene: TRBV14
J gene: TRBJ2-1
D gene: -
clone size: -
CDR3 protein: CASSQVGGAVFDEQFF
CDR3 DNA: TGTGCCAGCAGCCAAGTGGGGGGGGCTGTTTTCGATGAGCAGTTCTTC

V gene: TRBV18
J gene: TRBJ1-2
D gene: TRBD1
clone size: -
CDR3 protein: CASSPRAGTENYGYTF
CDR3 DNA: TGTGCCAGCTCTCCCCGCGCAGGGACAGAAAACTATGGCTACACCTTC

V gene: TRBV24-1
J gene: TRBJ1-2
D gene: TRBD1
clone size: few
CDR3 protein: CATSEPTGTGGRSYTF
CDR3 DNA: TGTGCCACCAGTGAACCAACCGGGACAGGGGGCCGGAGCTACACCTTC

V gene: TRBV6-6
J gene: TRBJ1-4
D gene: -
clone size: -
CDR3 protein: CASSPGGGKLFF
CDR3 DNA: TGTGCCAGCAGTCCCGGGGGGGGGAAACTGTTTTTT

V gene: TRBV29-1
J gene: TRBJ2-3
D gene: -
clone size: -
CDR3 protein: CSVEMTGSGSAQYF
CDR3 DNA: TGCAGCGTGGAAATGACAGGTTCTGGGTCGGCGCAGTATTTT

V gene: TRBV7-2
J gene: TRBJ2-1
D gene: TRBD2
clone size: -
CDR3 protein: CASSSLAGAFNEQFF
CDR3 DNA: TGTGCCAGCAGCTCTCTAGCGGGGGCCTTTAATGAGCAGTTCTTC

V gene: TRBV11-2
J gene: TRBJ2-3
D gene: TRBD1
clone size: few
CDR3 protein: CASSQPGQGGTDTQYF
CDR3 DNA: TGTGCCAGCAGCCAACCCGGACAGGGCGGCACAGATACGCAGTATTTT

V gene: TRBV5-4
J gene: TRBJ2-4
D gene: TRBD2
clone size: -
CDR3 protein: CASSSTTSGRAIQYF
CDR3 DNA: TGTGCCAGCAGCTCCACTACTAGCGGGAGGGCCATTCAGTACTTC

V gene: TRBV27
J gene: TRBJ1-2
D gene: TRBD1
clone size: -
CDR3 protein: CASSPAVQGAYGYTF
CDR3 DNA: TGTGCCAGCAGTCCCGCGGTCCAGGGGGCCTATGGCTACACCTTC

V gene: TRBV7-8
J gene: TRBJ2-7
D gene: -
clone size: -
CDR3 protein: CASSLNVPAQDEQYF
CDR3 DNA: TGTGCCAGCAGCTTAAACGTACCGGCTCAGGACGAGCAGTACTTC

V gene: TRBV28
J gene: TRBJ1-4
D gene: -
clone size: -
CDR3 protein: CASSPGGELRKLFF
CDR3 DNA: TGTGCCAGCAGCCCCGGGGGGGAGCTGAGAAAACTGTTTTTT

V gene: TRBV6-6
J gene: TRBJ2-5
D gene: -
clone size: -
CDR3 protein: CASSYGSRAETQYF
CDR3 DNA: TGTGCCAGCAGTTACGGCTCCAGGGCAGAGACCCAGTACTTC

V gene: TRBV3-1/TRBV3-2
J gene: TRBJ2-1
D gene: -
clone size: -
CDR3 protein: CASSQGRGAYNEQFF
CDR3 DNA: TGTGCCAGCAGCCAAGGTCGGGGAGCTTACAATGAGCAGTTCTTC

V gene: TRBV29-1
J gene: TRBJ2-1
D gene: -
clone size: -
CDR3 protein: CSAYSSYNEQFF
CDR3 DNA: TGCAGCGCCTATAGCTCCTACAATGAGCAGTTCTTC

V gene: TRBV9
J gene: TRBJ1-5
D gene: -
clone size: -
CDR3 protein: CASSPTGGTNQPQHF
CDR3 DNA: TGTGCCAGCAGCCCGACGGGGGGGACTAATCAGCCCCAGCATTTT

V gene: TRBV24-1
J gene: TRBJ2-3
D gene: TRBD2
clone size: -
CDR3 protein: CATSDFGLAGSTDTQYF
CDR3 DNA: TGTGCCACCAGTGATTTCGGACTAGCGGGGAGCACAGATACGCAGTATTTT

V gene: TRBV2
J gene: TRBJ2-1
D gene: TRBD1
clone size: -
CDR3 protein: CASRGDRYNEQFF
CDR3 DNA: TGTGCCAGCAGGGGGGACAGGTACAATGAGCAGTTCTTC

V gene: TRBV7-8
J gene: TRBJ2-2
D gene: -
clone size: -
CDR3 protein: CASSFGGLNTGELFF
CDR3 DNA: TGTGCCAGCAGCTTCGGGGGTCTGAACACCGGGGAGCTGTTTTTT

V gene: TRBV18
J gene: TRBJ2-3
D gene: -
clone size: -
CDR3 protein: CASSPLEASADTQYF
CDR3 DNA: TGTGCCAGCTCACCCTTGGAGGCGTCGGCAGATACGCAGTATTTT

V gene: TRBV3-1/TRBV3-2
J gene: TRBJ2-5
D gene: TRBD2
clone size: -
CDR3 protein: CASSLTSGGGETQYF
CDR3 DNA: TGTGCCAGCAGCCTGACTAGCGGGGGGGGAGAGACCCAGTACTTC

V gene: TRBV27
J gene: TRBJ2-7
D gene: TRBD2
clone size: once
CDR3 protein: CASSSRSGSHNEQYF
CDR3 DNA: TGTGCCAGCAGTTCAAGAAGCGGGAGTCACAACGAGCAGTACTTC

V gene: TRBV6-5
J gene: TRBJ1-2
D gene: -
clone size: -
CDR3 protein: CASSRQFPNYGYTF
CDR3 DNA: TGTGCCAGCAGTCGACAGTTCCCTAACTATGGCTACACCTTC

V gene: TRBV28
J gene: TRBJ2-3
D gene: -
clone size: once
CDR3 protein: CASRYTAVRTDTQYF
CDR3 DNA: TGTGCCAGCAGGTATACAGCTGTTCGCACAGATACGCAGTATTTT